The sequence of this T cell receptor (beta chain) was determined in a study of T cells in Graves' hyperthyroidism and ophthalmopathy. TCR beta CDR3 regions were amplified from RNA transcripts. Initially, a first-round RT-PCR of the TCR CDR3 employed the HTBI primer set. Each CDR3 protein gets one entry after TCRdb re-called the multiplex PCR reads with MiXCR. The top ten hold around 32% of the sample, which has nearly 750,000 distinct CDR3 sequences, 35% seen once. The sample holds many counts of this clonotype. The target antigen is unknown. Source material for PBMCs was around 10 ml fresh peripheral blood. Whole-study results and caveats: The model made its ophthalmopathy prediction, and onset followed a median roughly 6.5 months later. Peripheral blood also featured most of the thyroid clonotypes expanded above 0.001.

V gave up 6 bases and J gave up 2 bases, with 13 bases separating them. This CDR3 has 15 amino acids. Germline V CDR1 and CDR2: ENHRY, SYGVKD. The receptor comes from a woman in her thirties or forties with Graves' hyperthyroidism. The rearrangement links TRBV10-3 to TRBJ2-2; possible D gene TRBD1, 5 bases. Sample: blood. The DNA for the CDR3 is TGTGCCATCAGCAAGACAGACATAAACACCGGGGAGCTGTTTTTT. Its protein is CAISKTDINTGELFF.